The present T cell receptor (beta chain) was sequenced within a study of blood T cell repertoires in COVID-19. Sequenced by immunoSEQ multiplex PCR; TCRdb stores in-frame clones only, minus some. The data contain approximately 74,000 clones, approximately 88% of them singletons. The V end lost 0 bases, the J end lost 1 base, and 6 bases lay between the germline ends. The CDR3 is 14 residues long. Per germline, CDR1 MNHNY and CDR2 SVGAGI (reference sequence). The TCR sequence derives from an elderly man with active or convalescent COVID-19. The V call is TRBV6-6, the J call TRBJ1-1; D uncertain. The sample was peripheral blood. The CDR3 bases are TGTGCCAGCAGTTACTCCGCCAGGAACACTGAAGCTTTCTTT. Translated: CASSYSARNTEAFF.